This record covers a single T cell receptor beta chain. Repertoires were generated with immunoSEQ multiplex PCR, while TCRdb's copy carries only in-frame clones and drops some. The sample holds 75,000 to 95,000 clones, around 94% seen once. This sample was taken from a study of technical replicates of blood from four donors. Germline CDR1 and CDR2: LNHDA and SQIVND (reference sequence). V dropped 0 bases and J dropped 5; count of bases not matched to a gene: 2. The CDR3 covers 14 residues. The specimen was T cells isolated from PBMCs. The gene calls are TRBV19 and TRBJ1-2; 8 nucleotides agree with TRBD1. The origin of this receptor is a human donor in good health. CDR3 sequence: CASSIDRGLYGYTF. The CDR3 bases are TGTGCCAGTAGTATAGACAGGGGGCTTTATGGCTACACCTTC.